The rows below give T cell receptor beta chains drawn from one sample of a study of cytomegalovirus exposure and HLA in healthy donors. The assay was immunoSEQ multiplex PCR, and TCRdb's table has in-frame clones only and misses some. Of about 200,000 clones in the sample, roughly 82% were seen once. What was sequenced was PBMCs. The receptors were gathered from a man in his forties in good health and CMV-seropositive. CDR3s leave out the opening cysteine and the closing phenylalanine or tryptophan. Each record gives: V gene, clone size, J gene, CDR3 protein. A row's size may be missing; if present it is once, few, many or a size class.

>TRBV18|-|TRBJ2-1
ASSPLAGGPEAYNEQF
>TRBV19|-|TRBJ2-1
ASSIDGGNEQF
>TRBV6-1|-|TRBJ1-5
ASRNRQGSNQPQH
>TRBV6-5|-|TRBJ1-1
ASSEDRGLREAF
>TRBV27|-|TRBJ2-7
ASSTKTGTYEQY
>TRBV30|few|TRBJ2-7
AWTSQGYEQY
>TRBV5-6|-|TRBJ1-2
ASREDSFNYGYT
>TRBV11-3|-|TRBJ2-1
ASSLARDSFFNEQF
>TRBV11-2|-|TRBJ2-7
ASSLNTAGVGEQY
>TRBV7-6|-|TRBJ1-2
ASSLAGGADYGYT
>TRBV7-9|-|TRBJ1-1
ASSPPGHQEAF
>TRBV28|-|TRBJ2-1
ASTIPTGGNEQF
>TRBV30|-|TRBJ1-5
AWSRGQGSQPQH
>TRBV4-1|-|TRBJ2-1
ASSPPGLARYNEQF
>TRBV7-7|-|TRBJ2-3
ASSLLGTSGDTDTQY
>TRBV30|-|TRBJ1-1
AWSVSQWNTEAF
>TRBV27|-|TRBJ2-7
ASREQGAYEQY
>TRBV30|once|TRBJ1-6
AWSVQATSPLH
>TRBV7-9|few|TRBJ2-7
SSSQFDRAYEQY
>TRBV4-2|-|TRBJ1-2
ASSQGQNGYT
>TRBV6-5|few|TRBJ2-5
ASSDRVQTQY
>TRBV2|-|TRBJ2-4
ASSETVIQY
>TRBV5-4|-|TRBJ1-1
ASSLAQGQGATEAF
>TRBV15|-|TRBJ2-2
ATSSPRGIPGNTGELF
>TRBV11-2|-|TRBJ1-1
ASSLAAGNTEAF
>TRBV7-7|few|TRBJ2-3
ASGARVGTDTQY
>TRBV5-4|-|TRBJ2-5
ASSPSTIEETQY
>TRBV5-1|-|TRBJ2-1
ASSIRQLPGTGFEQF
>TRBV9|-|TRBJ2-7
ASSAHRDFHYEQY
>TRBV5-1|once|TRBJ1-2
ASRLAGTNYGYT
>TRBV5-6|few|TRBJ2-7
ASTGTGLYEQY
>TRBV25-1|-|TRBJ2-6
ASTGQSTPGANVLT
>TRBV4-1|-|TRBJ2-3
ASSPTSGGTDTQY
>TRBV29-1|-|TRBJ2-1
SALTNGNEQF
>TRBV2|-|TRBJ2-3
ASSEGSGGTDTQY
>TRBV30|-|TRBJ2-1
ACRDYLVGEQF
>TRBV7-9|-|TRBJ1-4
ASSPKTGVNEKLF
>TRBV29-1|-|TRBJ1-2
SVGPDTHYGYT
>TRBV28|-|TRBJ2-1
ASSLPGQGLGNEQF
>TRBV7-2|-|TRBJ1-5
ASSFGQGVSNQPQH
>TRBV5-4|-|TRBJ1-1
ASSQDSGGTEAF
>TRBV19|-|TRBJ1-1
ATYPGGTVNTEAF
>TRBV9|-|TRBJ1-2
ASSVGRAGGYT
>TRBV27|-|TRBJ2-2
ASSPVHDTGELF
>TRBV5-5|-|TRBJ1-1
ASSFTGLNTEAF
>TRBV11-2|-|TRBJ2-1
ASSLAAGRLDSYNEQF
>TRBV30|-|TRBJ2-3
AWSTGAGVADTQY
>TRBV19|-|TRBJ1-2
ASSSGPNYGYT
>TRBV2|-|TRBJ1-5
ASSRGQGVDQPQH